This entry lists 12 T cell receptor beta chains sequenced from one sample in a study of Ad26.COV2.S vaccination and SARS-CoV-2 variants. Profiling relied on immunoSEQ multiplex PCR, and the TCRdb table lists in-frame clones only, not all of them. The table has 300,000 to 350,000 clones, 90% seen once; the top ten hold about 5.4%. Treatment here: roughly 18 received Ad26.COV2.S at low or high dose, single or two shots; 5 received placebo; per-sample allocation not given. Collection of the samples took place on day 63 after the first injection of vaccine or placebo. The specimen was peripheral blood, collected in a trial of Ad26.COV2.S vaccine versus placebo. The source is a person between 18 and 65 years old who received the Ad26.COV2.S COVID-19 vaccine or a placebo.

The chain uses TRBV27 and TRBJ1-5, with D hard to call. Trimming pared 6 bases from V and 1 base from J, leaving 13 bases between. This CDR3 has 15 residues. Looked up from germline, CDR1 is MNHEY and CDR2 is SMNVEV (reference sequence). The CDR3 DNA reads TGTGCCAGCAGATCCGGTAGTGGGAGCAATCAGCCCCAGCATTTT. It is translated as CASRSGSGSNQPQHF.

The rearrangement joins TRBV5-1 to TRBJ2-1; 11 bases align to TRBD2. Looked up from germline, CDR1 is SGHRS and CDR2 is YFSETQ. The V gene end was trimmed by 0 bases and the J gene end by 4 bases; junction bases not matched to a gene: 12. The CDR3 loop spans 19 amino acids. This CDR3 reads CASSLARLAGGTGYNEQFF. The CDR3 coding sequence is TGCGCCAGCAGCTTGGCTCGGCTAGCGGGGGGTACGGGGTACAATGAGCAGTTCTTC. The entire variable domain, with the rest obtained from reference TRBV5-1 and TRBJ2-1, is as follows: KAGVTQTPRYLIKTRGQQVTLSCSPISGHRSVSWYQQTPGQGLQFLFEYFSETQRNKGNFPGRFSGRQFSNSRSEMNVSTLELGDSALYLCASSLARLAGGTGYNEQFFGPGTRLTVL.

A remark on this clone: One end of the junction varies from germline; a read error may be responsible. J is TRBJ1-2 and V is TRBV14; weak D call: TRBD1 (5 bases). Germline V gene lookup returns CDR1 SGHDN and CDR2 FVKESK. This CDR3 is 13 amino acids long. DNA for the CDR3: TGTGCCAGCAGCCAGGACCGTACAGGAGAGCTAGTCTTC. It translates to CASSQDRTGELVF.

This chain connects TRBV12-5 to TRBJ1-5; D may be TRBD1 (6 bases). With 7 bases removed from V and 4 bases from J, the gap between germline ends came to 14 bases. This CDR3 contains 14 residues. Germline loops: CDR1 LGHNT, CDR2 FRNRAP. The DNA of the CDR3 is TGTGCTAGTGTCGGAGGACAGTTGAATCAGCCCCAGCATTTT. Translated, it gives CASVGGQLNQPQHF.

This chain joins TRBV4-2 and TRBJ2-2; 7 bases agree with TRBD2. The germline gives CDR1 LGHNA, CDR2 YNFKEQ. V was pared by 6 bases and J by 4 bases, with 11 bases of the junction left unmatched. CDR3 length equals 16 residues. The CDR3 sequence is CASRISGTTSTGELFF. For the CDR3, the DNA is TGTGCCAGCAGGATATCCGGGACTACGAGCACCGGGGAGCTGTTTTTT.

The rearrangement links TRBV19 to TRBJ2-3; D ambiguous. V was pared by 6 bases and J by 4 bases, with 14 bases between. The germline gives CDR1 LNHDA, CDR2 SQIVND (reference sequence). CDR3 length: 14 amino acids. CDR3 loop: CASSPQVAADTQYF. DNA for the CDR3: TGTGCCAGTAGCCCCCAGGTGGCGGCAGATACGCAGTATTTT.

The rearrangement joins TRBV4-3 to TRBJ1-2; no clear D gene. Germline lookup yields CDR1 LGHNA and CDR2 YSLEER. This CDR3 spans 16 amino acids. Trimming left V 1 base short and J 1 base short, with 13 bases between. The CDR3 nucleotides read TGCGCCAGCAGCCAAGGGTTGTCATTCTTTAACTATGGCTACACCTTC. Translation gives CASSQGLSFFNYGYTF.

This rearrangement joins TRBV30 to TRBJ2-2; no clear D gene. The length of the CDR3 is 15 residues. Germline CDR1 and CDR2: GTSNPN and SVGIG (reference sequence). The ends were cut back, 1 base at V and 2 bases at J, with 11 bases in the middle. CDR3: CAWSDFGRNTGELFF. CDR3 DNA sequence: TGTGCCTGGAGTGACTTTGGCAGAAACACCGGGGAGCTGTTTTTT.

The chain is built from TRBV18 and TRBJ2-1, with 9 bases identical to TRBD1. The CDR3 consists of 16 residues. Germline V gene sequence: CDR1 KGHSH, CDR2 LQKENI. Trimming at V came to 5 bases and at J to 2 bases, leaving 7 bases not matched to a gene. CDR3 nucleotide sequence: TGTGCCAGCTCATCCGGGGGGACAGGGACCTACAATGAGCAGTTCTTC. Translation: CASSSGGTGTYNEQFF. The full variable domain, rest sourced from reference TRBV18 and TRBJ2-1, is NAGVMQNPRHLVRRRGQEARLRCSPMKGHSHVYWYRQLPEEGLKFMVYLQKENIIDESGMPKERFSAEFPKEGPSILRIQQVVRGDSAAYFCASSSGGTGTYNEQFFGPGTRLTVL.

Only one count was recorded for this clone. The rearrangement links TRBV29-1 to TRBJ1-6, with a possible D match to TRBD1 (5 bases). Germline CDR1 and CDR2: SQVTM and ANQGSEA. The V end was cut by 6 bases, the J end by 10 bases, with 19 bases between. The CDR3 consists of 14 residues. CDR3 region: CSVRDSIIGSPLHF. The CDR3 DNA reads TGCAGCGTCCGGGACTCCATAATTGGGTCACCCCTCCACTTT.

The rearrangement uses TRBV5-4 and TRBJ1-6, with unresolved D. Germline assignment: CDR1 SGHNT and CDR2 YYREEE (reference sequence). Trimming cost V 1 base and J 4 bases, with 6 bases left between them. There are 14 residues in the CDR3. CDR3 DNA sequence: TGTGCCAGCAGCTTGACCTCTTATAATTCACCCCTCCACTTT. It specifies CASSLTSYNSPLHF.

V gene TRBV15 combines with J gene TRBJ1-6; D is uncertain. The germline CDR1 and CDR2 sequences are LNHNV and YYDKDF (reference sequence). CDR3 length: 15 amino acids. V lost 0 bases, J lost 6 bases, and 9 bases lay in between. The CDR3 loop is CATSRDAEGNSPLHF. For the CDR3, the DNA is TGTGCCACCAGCAGAGATGCGGAGGGTAATTCACCCCTCCACTTT.